These 8 T cell receptor beta chains share one sample of origin, sequenced in a study of PD-L1 blockade in urothelial cancer. Sequencing was performed with immunoSEQ multiplex PCR; in TCRdb, only in-frame clones are kept and a portion is missing. The repertoire includes tens of thousands of clones, around 90% of them detected once, and roughly 1.6% sits in the top ten. Stated time point: pretreatment peripheral blood. The source material was PBMCs, sampled around atezolizumab (anti-PD-L1) treatment. The receptor source for this set is a man between 60 and 75 years old with urothelial cancer.

This clone was observed a handful of times. The chain employs TRBV6-5 and TRBJ2-2; tentative D call: TRBD2 (6 bases). The CDR3 spans 11 residues. Trimming took off 6 bases at V and 7 bases at J, with 6 bases between the two ends. Germline V gene data show CDR1 as MNHEY and CDR2 as SVGAGI. CDR3 in DNA: TGTGCCAGCAGGGGAGGCGGGGAGCTGTTTTTT. Amino acids: CASRGGGELFF.

The chain is built from TRBV7-2 and TRBJ1-6, with D tentatively TRBD1 (6 bases). Germline V lookup: CDR1 SGHTA, CDR2 FQGNSA. CDR3 length: 18 amino acids. V lost 1 base and J lost 1, with 14 bases in between. The CDR3 protein is CASSLVQGYGSYNSPLHF. The CDR3 region has the DNA TGTGCCAGCAGCTTAGTGCAGGGGTATGGTTCCTATAATTCACCCCTCCACTTT. The full variable domain, completed using reference TRBV7-2 and TRBJ1-6, is GAGVSQSPSNKVTEKGKDVELRCDPISGHTALYWYRQSLGQGLEFLIYFQGNSAPDKSGLPSDRFSAERTGGSVSTLTIQRTQQEDSAVYLCASSLVQGYGSYNSPLHFGNGTRLTVT.

This clone appeared a few times. V gene TRBV4-2 combines with J gene TRBJ1-3; 9 nucleotides line up with TRBD1. There are 17 residues in the CDR3. Trimming at V came to 4 bases and at J to 0 bases, leaving 7 bases not matched to a gene. Germline CDR1 reads LGHNA; CDR2 reads YNFKEQ. CDR3 amino acids: CASSPTGGPYSGNTIYF. CDR3 DNA sequence: TGTGCCAGCAGCCCTACAGGGGGCCCTTACTCTGGAAACACCATATATTTT.

J is TRBJ2-1 and V is TRBV27; 10 nucleotides line up with TRBD2. J was trimmed by 2 bases and V by 6 bases; bases with no gene match: 4. From germline, CDR1 is MNHEY and CDR2 SMNVEV (reference sequence). This CDR3 contains 15 residues. Written as DNA, the CDR3 is TGTGCCAGCAGGGGAGCGGGAGGGCCCTACAATGAGCAGTTCTTC. Encoded protein: CASRGAGGPYNEQFF.

This chain connects TRBV29-1 to TRBJ2-2; D not resolved. The CDR3 has 13 amino acids. V was trimmed by 4 bases and J by 0 bases, leaving 6 bases between them. Germline values: CDR1 SQVTM, CDR2 ANQGSEA. The CDR3 nucleotides read TGCAGCGTTGGGCAGACGAACACCGGGGAGCTGTTTTTT. This encodes CSVGQTNTGELFF.

The chain joins TRBV7-9 to TRBJ2-4, with D possibly matching TRBD1 (6 bases). Between the trimmed V and J ends, which lost 4 bases and 2 bases, there was a span of 9 bases. There are 14 residues in the CDR3. Germline CDR1 reads SEHNR; CDR2 reads FQNEAQ (reference sequence). The DNA for the CDR3 is TGTGCCAGCAGCTCACAGGGATCCAAAAACATTCAGTACTTC. This translates into CASSSQGSKNIQYF.

The chain combines TRBV7-9 with TRBJ2-1, with TRBD2 identical over 13 bases. The CDR3 runs to 15 residues. Unmatched junction bases numbered 5, after V lost 5 bases and J lost 7 bases. From germline, CDR1 is SEHNR and CDR2 FQNEAQ (reference sequence). The DNA for the CDR3 is TGTGCCAGCAGCCCCGGGACTAGCGGGGAGAATGAGCAGTTCTTC. This codes for CASSPGTSGENEQFF. The whole variable domain, filled in from reference TRBV7-9 and TRBJ2-1, reads DTGVSQNPRHKITKRGQNVTFRCDPISEHNRLYWYRQTLGQGPEFLTYFQNEAQLEKSRLLSDRFSAERPKGSFSTLEIQRTEQGDSAMYLCASSPGTSGENEQFFGPGTRLTVL.

The chain recombines TRBV11-2 with TRBJ2-5; maybe TRBD2 (6 bases). CDR1 and CDR2 (germline): SGHAT, FQNNGV. The CDR3 covers 16 residues. V was cut by 5 bases and J by 2 bases, with 18 bases left in between. The CDR3: CASSRALAPGQETQYF. DNA for the CDR3: TGTGCCAGCAGCCGGGCCCTAGCGCCGGGGCAAGAGACCCAGTACTTC.